Following are 25 T cell receptor beta chains from one sample sequenced in a study of read filtering for tumor transcriptome and immune sequencing. The library was built from 400 to 500 ng RNA with molecular barcoded adaptors for alpha/delta and beta/gamma chains. TCRdb re-analysed the reads in MiXCR, keeping a single row per CDR3 protein. This table has approximately 90,000 distinct CDR3 sequences, around a fifth appearing once. Sequences were obtained from a population of CD138-negative cells sorted from bone marrow. The receptors shown here come from a donor over 35 with multiple myeloma.

This clonotype was counted many times. The chain combines TRBV4-2 with TRBJ1-4; TRBD1 agrees at 9 bases. The CDR3 has 15 amino acids. V was pared by 5 bases and J by 8 bases, with 9 bases of the junction left unmatched. CDR1 LGHNA and CDR2 YNFKEQ come from the germline V gene. The CDR3, as DNA: TGTGCCAGCAGCACCCCCGGGACAGGGAACGAAAAACTGTTTTTT. Protein product: CASSTPGTGNEKLFF.

This clonotype was counted many times. The chain is built from TRBV18 and TRBJ2-5, with D possibly matching TRBD1 (6 bases). V dropped 3 bases and J dropped 5 bases, with 7 bases sitting between them. CDR3 length equals 12 residues. Germline CDR1 reads KGHSH; CDR2 reads LQKENI. CDR3 protein: CASSPTGETQYF. CDR3 DNA: TGTGCCAGCTCACCTACAGGGGAGACCCAGTACTTC. Together with reference TRBV18 and TRBJ2-5, the CDR3 gives the full variable domain: NAGVMQNPRHLVRRRGQEARLRCSPMKGHSHVYWYRQLPEEGLKFMVYLQKENIIDESGMPKERFSAEFPKEGPSILRIQQVVRGDSAAYFCASSPTGETQYFGPGTRLLVL.

This clonotype was seen repeatedly, ten times or more. The genes are TRBV28 and TRBJ2-2; TRBD1 matches 7 bases. Germline lookup yields CDR1 MDHEN and CDR2 SYDVKM. V lost 8 bases and J lost 7; bases outside the gene matches: 1. This CDR3 comprises 11 residues. The CDR3 bases are TGTGCCAGCCAGGGGGTCGGGGAGCTGTTTTTT. Translated, it gives CASQGVGELFF.

In the case of this clonotype: A read error may account for a junction end that differs from germline. The DNA for the CDR3 is TGTGCCAGCAACTTAGCTCGGGACAGACTACAAGAGACCCAGTACTTC. Translated, it gives CASNLARDRLQETQYF. The V and J genes are TRBV7-2 and TRBJ2-5, with 7 nucleotides matching TRBD1. This CDR3 spans 16 amino acids. From germline, CDR1 is SGHTA and CDR2 FQGNSA.

The table lists this clonotype with a few counts. The chain uses TRBV20-1 and TRBJ1-2; D not certain. Germline V gene sequence: CDR1 DFQATT, CDR2 SNEGSKA (reference sequence). Between the trimmed V and J ends, which lost 1 base and 4 bases, there was a span of 13 bases. CDR3 length: 14 amino acids. The CDR3 reads CSARVVPGSYGYTF. The CDR3 DNA reads as TGCAGTGCTAGAGTGGTCCCCGGCAGCTATGGCTACACCTTC.

A remark on this clonotype: This may be a read error: a much more frequent sequence differs by one nucleotide. The chain recombines TRBV20-1 with TRBJ1-2; D is unclear. The CDR3 consists of 13 residues. CDR1 is DFQATT, CDR2 SNEGSKA, per germline (reference sequence). CDR3 sequence: CSASRSRPGGYSF. The CDR3 DNA follows: TGCAGTGCTAGTAGGTCCCGACCGGGTGGCTACTCCTTC.

In its sample, this clonotype was seen many times. The V gene is TRBV25-1, the J gene TRBJ2-7; D is perhaps TRBD1 (6 bases). Germline V CDR1 and CDR2: MGHDK, SYGVNS. V lost 2 bases to trimming and J lost 3 bases, with 8 bases between them. The CDR3 runs 13 residues. The DNA for the CDR3 is TGTGCCAGCAGTGAACAGGGGTTCTACGAGCAGTACTTC. Translating it yields CASSEQGFYEQYF.

This clonotype was observed at least ten times. The chain carries TRBV5-1 and TRBJ1-1; D is uncertain. The germline CDR1 and CDR2 sequences are SGHRS and YFSETQ. The V end was cut by 4 bases, the J end by 1 base, with 11 bases between. This CDR3 contains 14 residues. The CDR3 DNA reads TGCGCCAGCAGCAAAGGGCCGGGGAACACTGAAGCTTTCTTT. This sequence encodes CASSKGPGNTEAFF.

The sample holds many counts of this clonotype. V usage is TRBV7-3 and J usage is TRBJ1-1; no definite D call. The CDR3 runs 12 residues. The V gene's germline CDR1 is SGHTA and CDR2 FQGTGA. Trimming took off 3 bases at V and 1 base at J, with 3 bases between the two ends. CDR3 protein: CASSFRNTEAFF. DNA for the CDR3: TGTGCCAGCAGCTTTAGGAACACTGAAGCTTTCTTT.

V and J are TRBV28 and TRBJ2-3; D gene unclear. The CDR3 is made up of 12 amino acids. Germline V CDR1 and CDR2: MDHEN, SYDVKM. The V end was cut by 7 bases, the J end by 2 bases, with 7 bases between. DNA of the CDR3: TGTGCCAGCACGGATTCCACAGATACGCAGTATTTT. This gives the protein CASTDSTDTQYF.

The sample holds a few counts of this clonotype. The chain joins TRBV20-1 to TRBJ1-3; D is possibly TRBD1 (5 bases). The CDR3 contains 12 residues. Germline V lookup: CDR1 DFQATT, CDR2 SNEGSKA (reference sequence). V was trimmed by 5 bases and J by 2 bases, leaving 7 bases between them. As DNA, the CDR3 is TGCAGTGCTCAGGGACCTGGAAACACCATATATTTT. It translates to CSAQGPGNTIYF.

Details on this clonotype: A much larger clonotype is one base distant, so this may be a read error. V is TRBV5-1 and J is TRBJ2-6; tentatively, D is TRBD1 (5 bases). The ends were cut back, 6 bases at V and 2 bases at J, with 12 bases in the middle. CDR3 size: 15 residues. The germline CDR1 and CDR2 sequences are SGHRS and YFSETQ. The chain's CDR3 is CASILTVAGANVLTF. The DNA of the CDR3 is TGCGCCAGCATCCTGACAGTAGCTGGGGCCAACGTCCTGACTTTC.

This clonotype was observed at least ten times. This chain connects TRBV3-1 to TRBJ1-6; D unresolved. CDR3 length: 12 residues. Trimming removed 4 bases from V and 10 bases from J, with 8 bases in between. The germline gives CDR1 LGHDT, CDR2 YNNKEL (reference sequence). The CDR3 bases are TGTGCCAGCAGCCCGGCCGGATCACCCCTCCACTTT. Its translation is CASSPAGSPLHF.

This clonotype has at least ten counts. The chain is built from TRBV5-4 and TRBJ2-3; a weak D match, TRBD2 (6 bases). V lost 3 bases to trimming and J lost 5 bases, with 16 bases between them. The CDR3 contains 15 residues. Germline-derived CDR1 and CDR2 are SGHNT and YYREEE (reference sequence). DNA of the CDR3: TGTGCCAGCAGCTCTTGGGCGGGGCCGGGAGATACGCAGTATTTT. Translating it yields CASSSWAGPGDTQYF.

Many counts were recorded for this clonotype. The chain couples TRBV11-2 to TRBJ1-4; TRBD1 aligns across 7 bases. The CDR3 is 15 amino acids. The ends lost 2 bases at V and 5 bases at J; junction bases unmatched: 5. CDR1 is SGHAT and CDR2 is FQNNGV in the germline V gene. The chain's CDR3 is CASSLSVQGNEKLFF. The CDR3 DNA is TGTGCCAGCAGCTTAAGTGTACAGGGGAATGAAAAACTGTTTTTT. Complete variable domain (other parts from reference TRBV11-2 and TRBJ1-4): EAGVAQSPRYKIIEKRQSVAFWCNPISGHATLYWYQQILGQGPKLLIQFQNNGVVDDSQLPKDRFSAERLKGVDSTLKIQPAKLEDSAVYLCASSLSVQGNEKLFFGSGTQLSVL.

This clonotype was counted ten times or more. The chain recombines TRBV6-5 with TRBJ1-5, with 8 bases matching TRBD1. The CDR3 sequence is 17 residues long. In germline, CDR1 is MNHEY, CDR2 SVGAGI. The trim removed 5 bases at V and 7 bases at J, leaving 16 bases unmatched. This chain's CDR3 is CASSLGVTGGILQPQHF. In DNA form, the CDR3 reads TGTGCCAGCAGTCTGGGGGTCACAGGGGGTATATTGCAGCCCCAGCATTTT.

The table lists this clonotype with many counts. The chain's CDR3 is CAIRQANTEAFF. CDR3 coding DNA: TGTGCCATCAGGCAGGCTAACACTGAAGCTTTCTTT. The chain carries TRBV10-3 and TRBJ1-1; D unresolved. Germline V gene lookup returns CDR1 ENHRY and CDR2 SYGVKD. V was pared by 6 bases and J by 2 bases, with 7 bases between. The CDR3 sequence is 12 residues long.

This clonotype was observed at least ten times. The chain is built from TRBV5-1 and TRBJ2-1; the D gene is possibly TRBD2 (5 bases). Germline V gene data show CDR1 as SGHRS and CDR2 as YFSETQ. This CDR3 has 13 amino acids. V was clipped by 1 base and J by 9 bases, with 11 bases between them. The CDR3 region is CASSLMGGGEQFF. The CDR3, as DNA: TGCGCCAGCAGCTTGATGGGCGGAGGTGAGCAGTTCTTC.

This clonotype was seen many times. V gene TRBV7-9 combines with J gene TRBJ2-2; D is undetermined. With 1 base removed from V and 6 bases from J, the gap between germline ends came to 6 bases. Per the germline V gene, CDR1 is SEHNR and CDR2 is FQNEAQ (reference sequence). This CDR3 comprises 13 residues. The CDR3 DNA sequence: TGTGCCAGCAGCTTAGTGGACCCCGGGGAGCTGTTTTTT. Translation gives CASSLVDPGELFF.

Comments on this clonotype: This may be a read error: a much more frequent sequence differs by one nucleotide. The chain carries TRBV23-1 and TRBJ2-7, with D unresolved. TRBV23-1 is an ORF, with its function uncertain. The V gene lost 6 bases and the J gene lost 0 bases, with 12 bases spanning the gap. CDR3 size: 14 residues. Written as DNA, the CDR3 is TGCGCCAGCAGCGCGCATCAGAGCTCCTACGAGCAGTACTTC. Protein product: CASSAHQSSYEQYF.

This chain joins TRBV28 and TRBJ1-2; TRBD1 might be the D (6 bases). V gave up 7 bases and J gave up 6 bases, with 24 bases separating them. The CDR3 spans 16 residues. Germline V gene data show CDR1 as MDHEN and CDR2 as SYDVKM. The CDR3 loop reads CASTMPPTGWRNGYTF. CDR3 sequence (DNA): TGTGCCAGCACCATGCCCCCCACAGGGTGGAGAAATGGCTACACCTTC.

The table lists this clonotype with a count of one. For the CDR3, the DNA is TGCGCCAGCAGCTACCTCGAGCGGGGGCGGAATACGCAGTATTTT. Translation gives CASSYLERGRNTQYF. This rearrangement joins TRBV5-1 to TRBJ2-3, with 8 bases aligning to TRBD2. The CDR3 has 15 amino acids. CDR1 is SGHRS and CDR2 is YFSETQ in the germline V gene. J was trimmed by 7 bases and V by 3 bases; bases with no gene match: 10.

This clonotype was observed a handful of times. This chain connects TRBV6-5 to TRBJ2-3; 9 positions agree with TRBD1. The CDR3 covers 14 residues. Germline CDR1 is MNHEY and CDR2 is SVGAGI. V lost 5 bases to trimming and J lost 5 bases; unmatched junction nucleotides: 5. The CDR3 DNA follows: TGTGCCAGCAGTCACAGGGGGCGGAGAGATACGCAGTATTTT. Translation: CASSHRGRRDTQYF.

This clonotype appeared many times. V and J are TRBV28 and TRBJ2-5, with D possibly being TRBD2 (6 bases). Deletions cut 5 bases from V and 2 bases from J, with 15 bases between. CDR3 length equals 15 residues. Germline values: CDR1 MDHEN, CDR2 SYDVKM. The CDR3 protein is CASSPPLAGQETQYF. CDR3 DNA sequence: TGTGCCAGCAGTCCACCTCTTGCGGGACAAGAGACCCAGTACTTC.

This clonotype occurred many times. The gene calls are TRBV20-1 and TRBJ1-6, with D perhaps TRBD1 (6 bases). Trimming removed 0 bases from V and 7 bases from J, with 13 bases in between. Per germline, CDR1 DFQATT and CDR2 SNEGSKA (reference sequence). The CDR3 contains 15 residues. The CDR3 DNA reads as TGCAGTGCTAGAGATCCCCCAGGGGAAAATTCACCCCTCCACTTT. This sequence encodes CSARDPPGENSPLHF.